One sample yielded the 16 T cell receptor beta chains listed below, sequenced in a study of cytomegalovirus exposure and HLA in healthy donors. The PCR was carried out with 60 Vbeta primers and 13 Jbeta primers. Here immunoSEQ multiplex PCR was the method, and the copy in TCRdb shows in-frame clones only, minus some. The table lists 210,000 or so clones, 77% of them singletons. Sequencing was done on a sample of PBMCs. The source is a woman aged 55-75 years in good health and CMV-seropositive.

The V and J genes are TRBV5-1 and TRBJ2-2, with D perhaps TRBD2 (7 bases). The CDR3 length is 15 residues. The V gene's germline CDR1 is SGHRS and CDR2 YFSETQ. The ends were cut back, 0 bases at V and 7 bases at J, with 13 bases in the middle. This CDR3 reads CASSLARGADGELFF. In DNA form, the CDR3 reads TGCGCCAGCAGCTTGGCTCGGGGGGCTGACGGGGAGCTGTTTTTT.

This rearrangement joins TRBV6-5 to TRBJ1-5; no clear D gene. This CDR3 is built from 8 residues. CDR1 is MNHEY and CDR2 is SVGAGI in the germline V gene. CDR3 residues: CPNQPQHF. As DNA, the CDR3 is TGTCCAAATCAGCCCCAGCATTTT.

The chain is built from TRBV7-2 and TRBJ2-1; TRBD2 matches at 9 bases. Germline V lookup: CDR1 SGHTA, CDR2 FQGNSA. The length of the CDR3 is 15 residues. Trimming removed 3 bases from V and 5 bases from J; junction bases left unmatched: 5. The DNA for the CDR3 is TGTGCCAGCAGCTTTAGCGGGGGTACCGACAATGAGCAGTTCTTC. Translation gives CASSFSGGTDNEQFF.

This chain connects TRBV7-9 to TRBJ2-3, with D unresolved. CDR3 length: 14 amino acids. Between the trimmed V and J ends, which lost 1 base and 0 bases, there was a span of 5 bases. CDR1 and CDR2 (germline): SEHNR, FQNEAQ (reference sequence). CDR3 amino acids: CASSLDSSTDTQYF. The CDR3 DNA sequence: TGTGCCAGCAGCTTAGACAGTAGCACAGATACGCAGTATTTT.

This chain joins TRBV2 and TRBJ2-1; no clear D gene. The length of the CDR3 is 15 residues. Germline CDR1 and CDR2: SNHLY and FYNNEI. V lost 5 bases and J lost 5, with 16 bases in between. This CDR3 reads CASSQGQVIDNEQFF. DNA for the CDR3: TGTGCCAGCAGTCAAGGGCAGGTAATAGACAATGAGCAGTTCTTC.

This clone was counted only a few times. The rearrangement links TRBV19 to TRBJ2-2; D is perhaps TRBD1 (5 bases). This CDR3 has 15 amino acids. Germline V CDR1 and CDR2: LNHDA, SQIVND (reference sequence). Trimming cost V 7 bases and J 2 bases, with 14 bases left between them. The CDR3: CASNSRQGNTGELFF. The CDR3 DNA reads TGTGCCAGTAATAGTCGGCAGGGTAACACCGGGGAGCTGTTTTTT.

The chain has TRBV5-4 and TRBJ2-5; 8 bases agree with TRBD1. The CDR3 has 14 amino acids. The J segment lost 5 bases and the V segment lost 4 bases, leaving 7 bases of the junction unmatched. Germline V gene sequence: CDR1 SGHNT, CDR2 YYREEE (reference sequence). As DNA, the CDR3 is TGTGCCAGCAGCCAACGGACAGGGCGGGAGACCCAGTACTTC. It encodes CASSQRTGRETQYF.

The V and J genes are TRBV5-4 and TRBJ2-1, with 9 bases lining up with TRBD2. V dropped 0 bases and J dropped 4; count of bases not matched to a gene: 8. Germline V gene sequence: CDR1 SGHNT, CDR2 YYREEE (reference sequence). CDR3 length: 17 residues. In DNA form, the CDR3 reads TGTGCCAGCAGCTTGGGGGCTAGCGGGGACATTTACAATGAGCAGTTCTTC. This translates into CASSLGASGDIYNEQFF.

This clone is a singleton in its sample. The CDR3 spells CASSQDRRGTGELFF. CDR3 DNA: TGCGCCAGCAGCCAAGATAGGAGAGGCACCGGGGAGCTGTTTTTT. The V gene is TRBV4-3, the J gene TRBJ2-2; D call uncertain. V was clipped by 0 bases and J by 4 bases, with 9 bases between them. This CDR3 has 15 residues. CDR1 is LGHNA and CDR2 is YSLEER in the germline V gene.

This sequence joins TRBV2 and TRBJ2-5, with D maybe TRBD1 (6 bases). The CDR3 runs to 15 residues. V was pared by 3 bases and J by 4 bases, with 15 bases between. Germline V gene lookup returns CDR1 SNHLY and CDR2 FYNNEI. CDR3 protein: CASSESRGGGETQYF. For the CDR3, the DNA is TGTGCCAGCAGTGAGTCCAGGGGTGGAGGAGAGACCCAGTACTTC.

V gene TRBV4-1 combines with J gene TRBJ2-1, with 13 bases aligning to TRBD2. Trimming took 4 bases from V and 4 from J; bases not matched to a gene: 7. Looked up from germline, CDR1 is MGHRA and CDR2 is YSYEKL. The CDR3 extends over 17 amino acids. The CDR3 sequence: CASSPRTSGSPYNEQFF. CDR3 sequence (DNA): TGCGCCAGCAGCCCACGGACTAGCGGGAGCCCGTACAATGAGCAGTTCTTC.

V is TRBV29-1 and J is TRBJ2-3; TRBD2 agrees at 8 bases. Trimming took 4 bases from V and 4 from J; bases not matched to a gene: 10. This CDR3 region has 15 residues. Germline CDR1 reads SQVTM; CDR2 reads ANQGSEA. This CDR3 reads CSVGGVAGSPDTQYF. In DNA form, the CDR3 reads TGCAGCGTTGGTGGGGTAGCGGGATCCCCAGATACGCAGTATTTT.

The CDR3 nucleotides are TGCGCCAGCAGCCCGGACCGGGAGGGGGAAAAACTGTTTTTT. This gives the protein CASSPDREGEKLFF. V gene TRBV5-1 combines with J gene TRBJ1-4, with a tentative D call TRBD1 (5 bases). Trimming took 4 bases from V and 8 from J, leaving 15 bases between them. From germline, CDR1 is SGHRS and CDR2 YFSETQ. CDR3 length equals 14 residues.

The rearrangement links TRBV6-1 to TRBJ1-5; 9 bases agree with TRBD1. The trim removed 3 bases at V and 4 bases at J, leaving 7 bases unmatched. CDR1 is MNHNS, CDR2 SASEGT, per germline. CDR3 size: 16 residues. Written as DNA, the CDR3 is TGTGCCAGCAGTGAGCGACAGGGGGTATCGAATCAGCCCCAGCATTTT. Translation: CASSERQGVSNQPQHF.

This chain joins TRBV2 and TRBJ2-3; D not certain. CDR1 and CDR2 (germline): SNHLY, FYNNEI. Trimming removed 6 bases from V and 0 bases from J, with 13 bases in between. This CDR3 has 15 residues. CDR3 nucleotides: TGTGCCAGCAGGTTGGTAGCCGGTAGCACAGATACGCAGTATTTT. This translates into CASRLVAGSTDTQYF.

A single count supports this clone. The chain couples TRBV20-1 to TRBJ2-7, with D possibly matching TRBD2 (6 bases). V was trimmed by 6 bases and J by 5 bases, leaving 11 bases between them. Germline CDR1 DFQATT, CDR2 SNEGSKA (reference sequence). The CDR3 length is 11 residues. CDR3 coding DNA: TGCAGTGCCAACGCGGGGCACGAGCAGTACTTC. It specifies CSANAGHEQYF.